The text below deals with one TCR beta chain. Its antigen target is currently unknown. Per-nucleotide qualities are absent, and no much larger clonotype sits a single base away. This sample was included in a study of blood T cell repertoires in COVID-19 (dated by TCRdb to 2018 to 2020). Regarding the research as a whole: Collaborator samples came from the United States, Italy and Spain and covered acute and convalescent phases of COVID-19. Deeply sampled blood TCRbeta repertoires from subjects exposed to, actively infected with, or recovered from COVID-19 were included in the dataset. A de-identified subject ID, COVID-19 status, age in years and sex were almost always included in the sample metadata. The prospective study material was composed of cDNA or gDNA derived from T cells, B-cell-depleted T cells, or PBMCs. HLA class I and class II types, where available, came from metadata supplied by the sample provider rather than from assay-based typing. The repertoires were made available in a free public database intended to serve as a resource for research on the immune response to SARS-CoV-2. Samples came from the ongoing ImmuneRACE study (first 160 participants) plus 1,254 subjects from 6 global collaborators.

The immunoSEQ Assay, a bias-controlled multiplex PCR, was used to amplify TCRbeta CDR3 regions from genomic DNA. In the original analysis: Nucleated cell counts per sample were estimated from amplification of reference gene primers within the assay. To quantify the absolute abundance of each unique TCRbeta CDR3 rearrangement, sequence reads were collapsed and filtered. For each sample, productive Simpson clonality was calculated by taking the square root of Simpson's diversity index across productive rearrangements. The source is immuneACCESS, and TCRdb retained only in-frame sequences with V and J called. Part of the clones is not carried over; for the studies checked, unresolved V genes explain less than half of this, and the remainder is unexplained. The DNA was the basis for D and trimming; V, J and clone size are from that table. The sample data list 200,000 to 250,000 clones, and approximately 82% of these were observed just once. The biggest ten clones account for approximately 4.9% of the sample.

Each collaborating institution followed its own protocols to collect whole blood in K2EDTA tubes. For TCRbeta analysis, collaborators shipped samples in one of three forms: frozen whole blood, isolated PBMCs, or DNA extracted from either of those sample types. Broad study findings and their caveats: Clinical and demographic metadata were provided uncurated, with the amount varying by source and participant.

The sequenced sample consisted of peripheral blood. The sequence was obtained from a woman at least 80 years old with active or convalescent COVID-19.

The CDR3 amino acid sequence is: CASSQSSEQFF. In nucleotide form, the sequence is TGTGCCAGCAGCCAATCCAGTGAGCAGTTCTTC. This chain joins TRBV3-1 (or the pseudogene TRBV3-2) to TRBJ2-1, with an unclear D gene assignment. The germline V gene (reference sequence) sets CDR1 to LGHDT and CDR2 to YNNKEL. Inclusive of the bounding cysteine and phenylalanine, the CDR3 is 11 residues long. Only the CDR3 DNA is retained, 33 bases long and in frame from the first base. V is clipped by 2 bases and J by 9 bases, and the sequence between their germline boundaries is 5 bases long.